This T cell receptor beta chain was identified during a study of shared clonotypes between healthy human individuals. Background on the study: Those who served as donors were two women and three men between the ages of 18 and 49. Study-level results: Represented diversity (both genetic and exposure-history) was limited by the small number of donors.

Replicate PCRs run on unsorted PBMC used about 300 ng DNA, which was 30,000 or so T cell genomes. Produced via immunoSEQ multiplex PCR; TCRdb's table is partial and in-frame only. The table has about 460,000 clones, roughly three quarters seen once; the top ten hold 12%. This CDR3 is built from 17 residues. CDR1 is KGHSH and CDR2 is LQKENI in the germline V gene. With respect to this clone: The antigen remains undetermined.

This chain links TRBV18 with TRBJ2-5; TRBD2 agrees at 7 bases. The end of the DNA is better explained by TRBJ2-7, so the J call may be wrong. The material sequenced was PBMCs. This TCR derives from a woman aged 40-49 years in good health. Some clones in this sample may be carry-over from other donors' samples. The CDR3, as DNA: TGTGCCAGCTCACCACTAGCGGGTAGTGTGAGCTCCTACGAGCAGTACTTC. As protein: CASSPLAGSVSSYEQYF.